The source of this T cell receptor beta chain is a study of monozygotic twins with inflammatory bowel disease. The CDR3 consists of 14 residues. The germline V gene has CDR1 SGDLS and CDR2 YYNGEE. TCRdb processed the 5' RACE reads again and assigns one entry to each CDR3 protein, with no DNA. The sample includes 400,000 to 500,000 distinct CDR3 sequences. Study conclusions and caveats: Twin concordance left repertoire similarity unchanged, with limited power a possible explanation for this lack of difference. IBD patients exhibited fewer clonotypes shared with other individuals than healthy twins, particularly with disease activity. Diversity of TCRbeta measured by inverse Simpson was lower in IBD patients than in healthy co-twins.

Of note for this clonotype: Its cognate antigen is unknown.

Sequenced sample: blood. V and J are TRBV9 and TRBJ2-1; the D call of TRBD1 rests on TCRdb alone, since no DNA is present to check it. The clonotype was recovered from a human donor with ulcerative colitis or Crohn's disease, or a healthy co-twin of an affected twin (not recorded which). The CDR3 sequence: CASSVDPGDNEQFF.